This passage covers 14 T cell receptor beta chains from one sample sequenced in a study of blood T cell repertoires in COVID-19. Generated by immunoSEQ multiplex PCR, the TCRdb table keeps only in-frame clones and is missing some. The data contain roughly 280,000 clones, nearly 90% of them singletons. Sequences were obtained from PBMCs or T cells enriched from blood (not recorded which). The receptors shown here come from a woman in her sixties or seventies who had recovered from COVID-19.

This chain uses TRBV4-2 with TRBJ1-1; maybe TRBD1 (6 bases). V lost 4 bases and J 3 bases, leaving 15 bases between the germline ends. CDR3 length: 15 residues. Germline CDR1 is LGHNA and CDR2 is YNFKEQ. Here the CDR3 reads CASSPIGQIYTEAFF. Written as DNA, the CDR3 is TGTGCCAGCAGCCCCATAGGACAGATTTACACTGAAGCTTTCTTT.

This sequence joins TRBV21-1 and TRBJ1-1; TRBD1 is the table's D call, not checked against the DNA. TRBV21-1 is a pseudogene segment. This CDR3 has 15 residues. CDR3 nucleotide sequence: TGTGCCAGCAGCAAAACATCAATCATGAACACTGAAGCTTTCTTT. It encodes CASSKTSIMNTEAFF.

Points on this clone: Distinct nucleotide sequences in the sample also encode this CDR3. CDR3 protein: CASSFGQENTEAFF. CDR3 in DNA: TGTGCCAGCAGCTTTGGACAGGAGAACACTGAAGCTTTCTTT. The V call is TRBV5-4, the J call TRBJ1-1, with 7 bases aligning to TRBD1. The CDR3 runs to 14 residues. CDR1 and CDR2 from the germline V gene are SGHNT and YYREEE (reference sequence). V lost 2 bases and J lost 1; bases outside the gene matches: 2.

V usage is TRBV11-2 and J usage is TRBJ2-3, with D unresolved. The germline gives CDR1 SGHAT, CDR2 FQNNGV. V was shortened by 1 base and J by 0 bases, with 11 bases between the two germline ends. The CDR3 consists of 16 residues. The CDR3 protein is CASSLGARHSTDTQYF. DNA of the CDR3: TGTGCCAGCAGCTTAGGGGCGCGACACAGCACAGATACGCAGTATTTT.

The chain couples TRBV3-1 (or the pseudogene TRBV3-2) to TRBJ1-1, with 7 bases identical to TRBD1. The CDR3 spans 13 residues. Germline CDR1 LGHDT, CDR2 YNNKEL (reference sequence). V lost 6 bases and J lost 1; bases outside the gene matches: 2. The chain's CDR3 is CASSDRENTEAFF. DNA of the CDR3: TGTGCCAGCAGTGACAGGGAGAACACTGAAGCTTTCTTT.

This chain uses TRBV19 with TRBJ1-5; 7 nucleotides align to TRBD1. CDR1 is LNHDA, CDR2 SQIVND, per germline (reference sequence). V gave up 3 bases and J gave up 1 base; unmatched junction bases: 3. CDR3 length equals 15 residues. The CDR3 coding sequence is TGTGCCAGTAGTATTGGGGGACAGAGCAATCAGCCCCAGCATTTT. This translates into CASSIGGQSNQPQHF.

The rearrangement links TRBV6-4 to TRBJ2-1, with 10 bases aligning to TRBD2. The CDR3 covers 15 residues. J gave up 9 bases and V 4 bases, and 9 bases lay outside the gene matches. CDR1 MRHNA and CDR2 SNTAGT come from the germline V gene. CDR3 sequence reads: CASSVASGSFGEQFF. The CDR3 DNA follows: TGTGCCAGCAGTGTTGCTAGCGGGAGTTTTGGTGAGCAGTTCTTC.

The chain's CDR3 is CASSPRGTDTQYF. DNA for the CDR3: TGTGCCAGCAGTCCTCGCGGGACAGATACGCAGTATTTT. The chain joins TRBV27 to TRBJ2-3; possibly TRBD2 for D (5 bases). The length of the CDR3 is 13 residues. Germline V gene lookup returns CDR1 MNHEY and CDR2 SMNVEV (reference sequence). The germline V and J ends were trimmed by 5 bases and 3 bases, with 9 bases remaining between them.

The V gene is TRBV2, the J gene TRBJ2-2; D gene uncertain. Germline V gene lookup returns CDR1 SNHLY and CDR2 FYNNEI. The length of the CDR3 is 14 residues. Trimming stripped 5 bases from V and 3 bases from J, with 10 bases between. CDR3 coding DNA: TGTGCCAGCAGTATTGTACAAGACACCGGGGAGCTGTTTTTT. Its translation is CASSIVQDTGELFF.

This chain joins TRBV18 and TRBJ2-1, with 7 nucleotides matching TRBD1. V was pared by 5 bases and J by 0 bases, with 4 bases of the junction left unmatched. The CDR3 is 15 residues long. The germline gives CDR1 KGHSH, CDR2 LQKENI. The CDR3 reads CASSETGASYNEQFF. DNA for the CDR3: TGTGCCAGCTCAGAAACAGGGGCCTCCTACAATGAGCAGTTCTTC.

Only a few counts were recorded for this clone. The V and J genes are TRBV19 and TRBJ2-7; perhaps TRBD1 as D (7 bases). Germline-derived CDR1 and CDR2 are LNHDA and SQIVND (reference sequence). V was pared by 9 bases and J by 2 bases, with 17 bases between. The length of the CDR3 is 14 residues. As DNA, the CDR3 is TGTGCCAGCCGAATCCAGGGGGGCACCTACGAGCAGTACTTC. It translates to CASRIQGGTYEQYF.

The chain's CDR3 is CAWTRQPWGGAFF. CDR3 DNA: TGTGCCTGGACGCGCCAACCATGGGGGGGAGCTTTCTTT. The chain employs TRBV30 and TRBJ1-1, with TRBD1 as a possible D gene (5 bases). The germline CDR1 and CDR2 sequences are GTSNPN and SVGIG (reference sequence). V lost 4 bases, J lost 10 bases, and 19 bases lay in between. The CDR3 sequence is 13 residues long.

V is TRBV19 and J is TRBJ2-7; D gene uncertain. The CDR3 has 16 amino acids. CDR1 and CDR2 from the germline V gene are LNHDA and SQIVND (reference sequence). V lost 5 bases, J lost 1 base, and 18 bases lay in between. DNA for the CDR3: TGTGCCAGTAGTTTCGGTTTGGCAGGCCATTCCTACGAGCAGTACTTC. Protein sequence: CASSFGLAGHSYEQYF.

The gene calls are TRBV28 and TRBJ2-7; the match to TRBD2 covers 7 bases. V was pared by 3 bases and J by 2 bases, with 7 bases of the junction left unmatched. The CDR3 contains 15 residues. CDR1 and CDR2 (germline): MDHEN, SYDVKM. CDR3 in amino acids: CASSFGGLGAYEQYF. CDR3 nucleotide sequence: TGTGCCAGCAGTTTCGGGGGGTTGGGAGCCTACGAGCAGTACTTC.